One T cell receptor (beta chain) is described in this entry. The same CDR3 can be traced to other DNA sequences in this sample. cDNA prepared by RNA extraction and subsequent reverse transcription served as the template for sequencing. Sequenced by immunoSEQ multiplex PCR; TCRdb stores in-frame clones only, minus some. Of hundreds of thousands of clones listed, about 60% are singletons. The data stem from a study of CD8+ T cells in alopecia areata. V gave up 4 bases and J gave up 2 bases, with 9 bases separating them. CDR3 size: 13 residues. The germline gives CDR1 SQVTM, CDR2 ANQGSEA. Source: CD4+ T cells sorted from blood, taken at week 0. V and J are TRBV29-1 and TRBJ2-1, with D maybe TRBD1 (5 bases). This clonotype was obtained from a human donor with alopecia areata. The CDR3: CSVGREAYNEQFF. The CDR3 nucleotides are TGCAGCGTTGGCAGGGAAGCCTACAATGAGCAGTTCTTC.